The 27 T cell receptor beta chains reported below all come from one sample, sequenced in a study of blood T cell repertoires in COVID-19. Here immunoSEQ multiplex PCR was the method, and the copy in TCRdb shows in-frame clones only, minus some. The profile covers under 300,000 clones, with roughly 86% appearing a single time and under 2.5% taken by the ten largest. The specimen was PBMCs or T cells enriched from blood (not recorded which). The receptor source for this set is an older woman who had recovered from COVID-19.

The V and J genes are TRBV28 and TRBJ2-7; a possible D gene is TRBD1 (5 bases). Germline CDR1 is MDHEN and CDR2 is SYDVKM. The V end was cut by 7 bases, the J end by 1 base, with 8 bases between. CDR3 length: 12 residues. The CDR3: CASTGLSYEQYF. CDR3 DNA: TGTGCCAGCACAGGGTTGTCCTACGAGCAGTACTTC.

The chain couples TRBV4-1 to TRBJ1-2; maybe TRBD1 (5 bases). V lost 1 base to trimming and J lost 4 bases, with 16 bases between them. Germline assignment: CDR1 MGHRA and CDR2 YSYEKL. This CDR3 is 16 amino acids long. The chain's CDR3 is CASSQGDRQGFYGYTF. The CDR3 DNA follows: TGCGCCAGCAGCCAAGGAGACCGGCAGGGATTCTATGGCTACACCTTC.

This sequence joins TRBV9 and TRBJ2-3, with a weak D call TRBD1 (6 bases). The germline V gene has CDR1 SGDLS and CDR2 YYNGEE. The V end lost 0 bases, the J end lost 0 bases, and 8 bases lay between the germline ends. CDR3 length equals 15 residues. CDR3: CASSVAGQSTDTQYF. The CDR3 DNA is TGTGCCAGCAGCGTAGCAGGACAGAGCACAGATACGCAGTATTTT.

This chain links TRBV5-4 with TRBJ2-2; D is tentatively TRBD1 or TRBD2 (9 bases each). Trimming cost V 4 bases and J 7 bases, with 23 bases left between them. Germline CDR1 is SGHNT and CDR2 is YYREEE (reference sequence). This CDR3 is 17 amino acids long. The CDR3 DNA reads TGTGCCAGCAGCACCGGGACAGGGATGACTAGCGGCGGGGAGCTGTTTTTT. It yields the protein CASSTGTGMTSGGELFF.

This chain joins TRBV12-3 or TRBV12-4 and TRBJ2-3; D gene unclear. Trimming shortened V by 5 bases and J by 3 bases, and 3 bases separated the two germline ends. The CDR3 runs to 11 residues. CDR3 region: CASSLTDTQYF. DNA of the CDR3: TGTGCCAGCAGTCTAACAGATACGCAGTATTTT.

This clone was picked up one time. The CDR3 DNA is TGCGCCAGCAGTGAGACGACAGGGTCCGAGCAGTACTTC. Translating gives CASSETTGSEQYF. This rearrangement joins TRBV10-2 to TRBJ2-7; 7 bases align to TRBD1. The CDR3 totals 13 residues. The germline V gene has CDR1 WSHSY and CDR2 SAAADI. V was pared by 2 bases and J by 6 bases, with 4 bases of the junction left unmatched.

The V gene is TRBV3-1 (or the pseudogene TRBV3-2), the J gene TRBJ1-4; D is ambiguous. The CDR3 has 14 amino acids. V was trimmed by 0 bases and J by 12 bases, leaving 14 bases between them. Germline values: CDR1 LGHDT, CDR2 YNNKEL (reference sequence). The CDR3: CASSQEFRGQELFF. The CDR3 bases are TGTGCCAGCAGCCAAGAATTTCGCGGGCAGGAACTGTTTTTT.

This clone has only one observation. Here the CDR3 reads CASSPTMGGFETQYF. CDR3 nucleotide sequence: TGTGCCAGCAGCCCCACGATGGGGGGGTTTGAGACCCAGTACTTC. The chain joins TRBV9 to TRBJ2-5; 7 positions agree with TRBD2. CDR3 length equals 15 residues. J gave up 5 bases and V 4 bases, and 11 bases lay outside the gene matches. Per germline, CDR1 SGDLS and CDR2 YYNGEE. The full variable domain, in which reference TRBV9 and TRBJ2-5 provide the parts outside the CDR3, is DSGVTQTPKHLITATGQRVTLRCSPRSGDLSVYWYQQSLDQGLQFLIQYYNGEERAKGNILERFSAQQFPDLHSELNLSSLELGDSALYFCASSPTMGGFETQYFGPGTRLLVL.

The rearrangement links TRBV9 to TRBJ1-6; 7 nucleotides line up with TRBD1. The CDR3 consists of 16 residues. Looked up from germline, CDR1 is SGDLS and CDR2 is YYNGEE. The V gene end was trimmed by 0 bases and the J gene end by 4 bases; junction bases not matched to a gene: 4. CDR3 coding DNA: TGTGCCAGCAGCGTAGGGCAGGGGGAATATAATTCACCCCTCCACTTT. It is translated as CASSVGQGEYNSPLHF.

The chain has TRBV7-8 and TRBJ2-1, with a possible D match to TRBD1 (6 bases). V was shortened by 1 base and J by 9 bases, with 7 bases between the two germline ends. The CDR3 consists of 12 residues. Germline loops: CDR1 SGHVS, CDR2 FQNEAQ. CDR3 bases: TGTGCCAGCAGCTTAGTAGGGGGTGAGCAGTTCTTC. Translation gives CASSLVGGEQFF. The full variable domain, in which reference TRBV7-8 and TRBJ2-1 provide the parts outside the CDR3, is GAGVSQSPRYKVAKRGQDVALRCDPISGHVSLFWYQQALGQGPEFLTYFQNEAQLDKSGLPSDRFFAERPEGSVSTLKIQRTQQEDSAVYLCASSLVGGEQFFGPGTRLTVL.

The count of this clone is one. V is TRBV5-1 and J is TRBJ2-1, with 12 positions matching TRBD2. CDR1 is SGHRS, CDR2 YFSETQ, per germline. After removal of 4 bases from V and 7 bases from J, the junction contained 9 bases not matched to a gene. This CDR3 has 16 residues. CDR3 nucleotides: TGCGCCAGCAGCCCTTTGGCACTAGCGGGGGGAAATGAGCAGTTCTTC. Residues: CASSPLALAGGNEQFF. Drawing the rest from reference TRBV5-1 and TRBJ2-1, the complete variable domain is KAGVTQTPRYLIKTRGQQVTLSCSPISGHRSVSWYQQTPGQGLQFLFEYFSETQRNKGNFPGRFSGRQFSNSRSEMNVSTLELGDSALYLCASSPLALAGGNEQFFGPGTRLTVL.

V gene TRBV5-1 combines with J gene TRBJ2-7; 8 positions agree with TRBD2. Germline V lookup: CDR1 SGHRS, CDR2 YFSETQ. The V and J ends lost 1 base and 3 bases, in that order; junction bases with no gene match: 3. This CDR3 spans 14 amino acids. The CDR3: CASSLSTSDYEQYF. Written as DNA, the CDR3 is TGCGCCAGCAGCTTGTCGACTAGCGACTACGAGCAGTACTTC.

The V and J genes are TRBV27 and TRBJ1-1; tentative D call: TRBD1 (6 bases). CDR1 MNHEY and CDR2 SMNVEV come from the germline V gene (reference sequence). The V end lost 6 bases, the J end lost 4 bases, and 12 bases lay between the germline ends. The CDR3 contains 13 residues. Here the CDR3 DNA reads TGTGCCAGCAGCCGGGGGGACACCACTGAAGCTTTCTTT. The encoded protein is CASSRGDTTEAFF.

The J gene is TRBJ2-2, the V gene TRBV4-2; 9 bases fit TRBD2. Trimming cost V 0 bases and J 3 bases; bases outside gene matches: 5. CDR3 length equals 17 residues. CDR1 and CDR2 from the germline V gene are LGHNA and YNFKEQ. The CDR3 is CASSQEMTSGYTGELFF. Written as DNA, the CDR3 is TGTGCCAGCAGCCAAGAGATGACTAGCGGATACACCGGGGAGCTGTTTTTT.

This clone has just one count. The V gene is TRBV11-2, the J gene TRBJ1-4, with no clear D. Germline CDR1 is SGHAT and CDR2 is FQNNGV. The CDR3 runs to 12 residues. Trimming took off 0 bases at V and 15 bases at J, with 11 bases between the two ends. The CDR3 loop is CASSLDSGMVFF. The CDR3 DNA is TGTGCCAGCAGCTTAGATTCGGGAATGGTGTTTTTT.

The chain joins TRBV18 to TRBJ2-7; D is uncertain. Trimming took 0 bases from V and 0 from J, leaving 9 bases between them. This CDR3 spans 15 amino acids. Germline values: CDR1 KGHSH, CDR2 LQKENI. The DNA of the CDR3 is TGTGCCAGCTCACCACCTTCCCCCGGCTCCTACGAGCAGTACTTC. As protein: CASSPPSPGSYEQYF.

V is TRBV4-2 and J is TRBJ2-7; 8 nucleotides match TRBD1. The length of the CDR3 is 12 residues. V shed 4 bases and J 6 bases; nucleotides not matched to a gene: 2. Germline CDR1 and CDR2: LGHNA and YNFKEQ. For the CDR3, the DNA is TGTGCCAGCAGCCGGACAGGGTTCGAGCAGTACTTC. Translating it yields CASSRTGFEQYF.

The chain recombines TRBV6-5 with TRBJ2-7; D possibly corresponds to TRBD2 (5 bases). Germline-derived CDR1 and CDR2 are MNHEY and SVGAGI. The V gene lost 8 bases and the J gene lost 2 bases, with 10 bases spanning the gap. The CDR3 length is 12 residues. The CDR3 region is CASGRDPYEQYF. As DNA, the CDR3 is TGTGCCAGCGGGAGAGACCCCTACGAGCAGTACTTC.

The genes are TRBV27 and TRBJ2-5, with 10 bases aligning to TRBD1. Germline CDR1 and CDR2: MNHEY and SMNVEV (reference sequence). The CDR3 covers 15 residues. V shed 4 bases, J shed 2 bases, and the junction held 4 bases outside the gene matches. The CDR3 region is CASSSRDRGQETQYF. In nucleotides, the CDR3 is TGTGCCAGCAGTTCCCGGGACAGGGGACAAGAGACCCAGTACTTC.

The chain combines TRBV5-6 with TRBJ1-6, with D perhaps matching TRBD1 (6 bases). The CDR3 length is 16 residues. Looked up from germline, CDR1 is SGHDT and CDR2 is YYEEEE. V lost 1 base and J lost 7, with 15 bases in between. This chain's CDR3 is CASSLSPGALNSPLHF. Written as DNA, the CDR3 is TGTGCCAGCAGCTTGAGTCCAGGGGCACTCAATTCACCCCTCCACTTT.

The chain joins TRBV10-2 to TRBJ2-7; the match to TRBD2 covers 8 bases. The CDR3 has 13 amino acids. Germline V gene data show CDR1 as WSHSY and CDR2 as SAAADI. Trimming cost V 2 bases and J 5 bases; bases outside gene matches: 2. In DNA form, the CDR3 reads TGCGCCAGCAGTGAGCAGCGGGGGAACGAGCAGTACTTC. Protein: CASSEQRGNEQYF.

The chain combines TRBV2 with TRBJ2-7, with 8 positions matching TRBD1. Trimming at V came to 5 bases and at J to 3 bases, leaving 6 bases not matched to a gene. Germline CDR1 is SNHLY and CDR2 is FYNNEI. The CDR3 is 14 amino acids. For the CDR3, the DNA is TGTGCCAGCAGTCTAGGACAGGGAAGCTACGAGCAGTACTTC. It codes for CASSLGQGSYEQYF.

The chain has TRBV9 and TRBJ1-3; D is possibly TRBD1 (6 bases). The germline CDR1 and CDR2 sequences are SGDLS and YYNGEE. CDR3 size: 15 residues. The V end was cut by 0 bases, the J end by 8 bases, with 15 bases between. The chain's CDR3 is CASSVGTGSIHTIYF. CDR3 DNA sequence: TGTGCCAGCAGCGTAGGTACAGGGAGTATACACACCATATATTTT.

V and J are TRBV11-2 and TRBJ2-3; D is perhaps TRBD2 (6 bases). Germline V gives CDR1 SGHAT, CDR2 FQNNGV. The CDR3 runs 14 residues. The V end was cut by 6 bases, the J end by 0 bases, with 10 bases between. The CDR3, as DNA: TGTGCCAGCAGTGTCCGGGGGAGCACAGATACGCAGTATTTT. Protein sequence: CASSVRGSTDTQYF.

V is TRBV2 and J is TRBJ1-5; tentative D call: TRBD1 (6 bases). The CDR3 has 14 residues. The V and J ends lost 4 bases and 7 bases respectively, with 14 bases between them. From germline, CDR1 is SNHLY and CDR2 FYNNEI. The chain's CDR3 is CASSGSTGSQPQHF. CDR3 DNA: TGTGCCAGCAGTGGGTCCACAGGGAGCCAGCCCCAGCATTTT.

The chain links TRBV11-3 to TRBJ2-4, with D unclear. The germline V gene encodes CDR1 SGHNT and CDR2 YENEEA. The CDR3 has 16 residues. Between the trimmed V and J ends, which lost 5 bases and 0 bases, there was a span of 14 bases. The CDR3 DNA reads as TGTGCCAGCAGCGGCGGCGGCTCTTCAGCCAAAAACATTCAGTACTTC. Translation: CASSGGGSSAKNIQYF.

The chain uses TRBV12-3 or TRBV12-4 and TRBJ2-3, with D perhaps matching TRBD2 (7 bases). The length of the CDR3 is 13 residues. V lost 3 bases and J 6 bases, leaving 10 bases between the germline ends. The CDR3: CASSFGGPDTQYF. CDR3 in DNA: TGTGCCAGCAGTTTCGGGGGGCCTGATACGCAGTATTTT.